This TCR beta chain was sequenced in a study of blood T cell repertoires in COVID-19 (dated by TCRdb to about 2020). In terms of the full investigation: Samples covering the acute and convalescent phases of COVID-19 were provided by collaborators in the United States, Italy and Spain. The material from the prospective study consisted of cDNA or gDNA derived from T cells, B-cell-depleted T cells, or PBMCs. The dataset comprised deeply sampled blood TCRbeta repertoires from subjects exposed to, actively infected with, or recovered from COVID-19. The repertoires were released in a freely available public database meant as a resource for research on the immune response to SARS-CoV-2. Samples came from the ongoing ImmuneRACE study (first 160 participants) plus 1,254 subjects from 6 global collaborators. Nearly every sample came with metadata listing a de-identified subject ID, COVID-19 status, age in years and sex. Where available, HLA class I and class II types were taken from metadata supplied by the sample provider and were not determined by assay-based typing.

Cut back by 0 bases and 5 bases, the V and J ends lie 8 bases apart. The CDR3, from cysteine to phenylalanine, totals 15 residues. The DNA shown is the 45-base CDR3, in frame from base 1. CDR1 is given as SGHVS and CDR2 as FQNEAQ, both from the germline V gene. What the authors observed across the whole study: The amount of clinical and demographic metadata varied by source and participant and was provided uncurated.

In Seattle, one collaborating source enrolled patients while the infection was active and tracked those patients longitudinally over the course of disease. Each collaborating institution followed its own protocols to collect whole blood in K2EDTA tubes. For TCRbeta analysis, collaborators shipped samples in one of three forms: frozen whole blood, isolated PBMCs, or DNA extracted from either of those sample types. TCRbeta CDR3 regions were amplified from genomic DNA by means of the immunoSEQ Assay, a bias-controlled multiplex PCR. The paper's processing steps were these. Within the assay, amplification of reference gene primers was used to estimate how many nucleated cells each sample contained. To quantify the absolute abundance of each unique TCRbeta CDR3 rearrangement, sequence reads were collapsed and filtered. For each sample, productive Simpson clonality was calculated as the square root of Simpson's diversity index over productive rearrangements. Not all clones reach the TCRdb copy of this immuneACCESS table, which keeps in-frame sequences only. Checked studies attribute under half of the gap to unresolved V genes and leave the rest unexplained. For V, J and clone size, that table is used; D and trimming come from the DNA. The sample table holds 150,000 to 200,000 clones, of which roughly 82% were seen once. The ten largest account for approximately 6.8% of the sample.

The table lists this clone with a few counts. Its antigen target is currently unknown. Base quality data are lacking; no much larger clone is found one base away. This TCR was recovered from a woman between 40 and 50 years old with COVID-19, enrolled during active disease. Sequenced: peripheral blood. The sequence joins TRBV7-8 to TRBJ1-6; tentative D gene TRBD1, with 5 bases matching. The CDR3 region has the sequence CASSLAGGDNSPLHF. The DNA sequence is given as TGTGCCAGCAGCTTAGCGGGGGGGGATAATTCACCCCTCCACTTT.